This is a list of T cell receptor beta chains from one sample in a study of spatial heterogeneity in lung cancer. In TCRdb, the 5' RACE reads were re-called with MiXCR into one record per CDR3 protein. Counted here are about 21,000 distinct CDR3 sequences, about 4.6% occurring once; the ten biggest clones make up approximately 7.4%. Specimen: PBMCs, collected at surgery. The source of these receptors is a male donor with early-stage non-small cell lung cancer. Each CDR3 is given without its conserved first and last residue.

j_call: TRBJ2-7; v_call: TRBV6-5; cdr3_aa: ASSHQQGASYEQY
j_call: TRBJ1-6; v_call: TRBV3-1; cdr3_aa: ASSQDTRNSPLH
j_call: TRBJ2-6; v_call: TRBV7-2; cdr3_aa: ASSPQGTGANVLT
j_call: TRBJ1-1; v_call: TRBV11-2; cdr3_aa: ASSLDKGTVPSRDTEAF
j_call: TRBJ1-1; v_call: TRBV7-2; cdr3_aa: ASSHDGTALEAF
j_call: TRBJ2-2; v_call: TRBV7-9; cdr3_aa: ASSLIRGADTGELF
j_call: TRBJ1-1; v_call: TRBV9; cdr3_aa: ASSADRGKAF
j_call: TRBJ1-1; v_call: TRBV30; cdr3_aa: AWRPRWTEAF
j_call: TRBJ2-1; v_call: TRBV6-2/TRBV6-3; cdr3_aa: ASGWSNEQF
j_call: TRBJ2-7; v_call: TRBV11-2; cdr3_aa: ASSFRRLAATPYEQY
j_call: TRBJ1-4; v_call: TRBV19; cdr3_aa: ASNLGSTAEKLF
j_call: TRBJ2-7; v_call: TRBV12-3/TRBV12-4; cdr3_aa: ASSRQVISYEQY
j_call: TRBJ1-1; v_call: TRBV30; cdr3_aa: AWSGRQGTMHTEAF
j_call: TRBJ2-3; v_call: TRBV11-3; cdr3_aa: ASSPHLTGTDTQY
j_call: TRBJ2-5; v_call: TRBV4-2; cdr3_aa: ASSNGASGNEFQY
j_call: TRBJ1-1; v_call: TRBV9; cdr3_aa: ASSKANTEAF
j_call: TRBJ2-3; v_call: TRBV28; cdr3_aa: ASSHRDSSTDTQY
j_call: TRBJ1-6; v_call: TRBV28; cdr3_aa: ASSPGDLFNSPLH
j_call: TRBJ1-2; v_call: TRBV5-1; cdr3_aa: ASSLGARNYGYT
j_call: TRBJ2-5; v_call: TRBV7-6; cdr3_aa: ASSLGTSGQETQY
j_call: TRBJ2-3; v_call: TRBV7-2; cdr3_aa: ASSLDGSTDTQY
j_call: TRBJ2-1; v_call: TRBV15; cdr3_aa: ATSNSGAYSYNEQF
j_call: TRBJ1-6; v_call: TRBV10-3; cdr3_aa: ASAGGSGLLSPLH